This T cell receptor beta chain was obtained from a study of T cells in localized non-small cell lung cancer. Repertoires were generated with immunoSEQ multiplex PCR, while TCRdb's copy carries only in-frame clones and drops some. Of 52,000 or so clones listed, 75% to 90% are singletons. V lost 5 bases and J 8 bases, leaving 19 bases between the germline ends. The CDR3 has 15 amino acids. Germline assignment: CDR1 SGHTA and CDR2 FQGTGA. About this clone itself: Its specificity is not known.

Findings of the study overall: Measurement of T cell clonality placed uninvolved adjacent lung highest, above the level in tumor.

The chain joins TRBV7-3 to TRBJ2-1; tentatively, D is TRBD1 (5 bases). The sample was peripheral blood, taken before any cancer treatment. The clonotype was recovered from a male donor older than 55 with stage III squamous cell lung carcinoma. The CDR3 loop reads CASSPDPSWGHEQFF. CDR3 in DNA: TGTGCCAGCAGCCCCGACCCAAGTTGGGGCCATGAGCAGTTCTTC.